This T cell receptor beta chain emerged from a study of OX40 agonist ivuxolimab in advanced cancers. Study in general: As their treatment, patients were administered ivuxolimab, an agonistic anti-OX40 (CD134) antibody.

Profiled with immunoSEQ multiplex PCR; TCRdb holds only in-frame clones, not every one. There are 60,000 or so clones in the sample; around 88% occur only once, and under 0.8% lies in the top ten. CDR3 length: 15 residues. V shed 2 bases and J shed 2 bases, with 11 bases lying between them. In germline, CDR1 is SGHDT, CDR2 YYEEEE. The sample here was CD4+ or CD8+ T cells sorted from blood, taken in a trial of the OX40 agonist ivuxolimab. This rearrangement joins TRBV5-6 to TRBJ1-5; no firm D call. The clonotype comes from an adult with an advanced solid tumor such as melanoma, head and neck, liver or kidney cancer. This chain's CDR3 is CASSFGNTGNQPQHF. Written as DNA, the CDR3 is TGTGCCAGCAGCTTCGGGAATACGGGCAATCAGCCCCAGCATTTT.